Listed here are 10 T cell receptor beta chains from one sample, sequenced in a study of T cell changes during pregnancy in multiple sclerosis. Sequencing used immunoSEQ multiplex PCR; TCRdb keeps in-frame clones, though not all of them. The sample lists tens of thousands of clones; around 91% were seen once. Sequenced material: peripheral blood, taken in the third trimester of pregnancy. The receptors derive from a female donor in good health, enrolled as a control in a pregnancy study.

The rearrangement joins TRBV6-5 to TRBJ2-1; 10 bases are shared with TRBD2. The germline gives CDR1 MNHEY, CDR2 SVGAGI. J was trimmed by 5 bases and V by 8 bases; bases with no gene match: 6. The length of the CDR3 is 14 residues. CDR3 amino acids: CASCRGLANNEQFF. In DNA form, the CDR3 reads TGTGCCAGCTGCCGGGGACTAGCGAACAATGAGCAGTTCTTC.

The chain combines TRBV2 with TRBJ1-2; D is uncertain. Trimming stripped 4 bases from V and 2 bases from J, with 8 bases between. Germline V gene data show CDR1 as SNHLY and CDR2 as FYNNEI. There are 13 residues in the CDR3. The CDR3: CASSVAGNYGYTF. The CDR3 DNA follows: TGTGCCAGCAGTGTGGCGGGGAACTATGGCTACACCTTC.

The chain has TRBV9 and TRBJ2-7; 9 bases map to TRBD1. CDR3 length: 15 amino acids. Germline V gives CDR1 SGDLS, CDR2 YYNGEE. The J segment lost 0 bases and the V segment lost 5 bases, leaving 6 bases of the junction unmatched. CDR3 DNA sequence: TGTGCCAGCAGTGGAGCGGGACAGGGCTCCTACGAGCAGTACTTC. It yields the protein CASSGAGQGSYEQYF. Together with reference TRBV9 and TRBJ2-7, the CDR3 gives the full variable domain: DSGVTQTPKHLITATGQRVTLRCSPRSGDLSVYWYQQSLDQGLQFLIQYYNGEERAKGNILERFSAQQFPDLHSELNLSSLELGDSALYFCASSGAGQGSYEQYFGPGTRLTVT.

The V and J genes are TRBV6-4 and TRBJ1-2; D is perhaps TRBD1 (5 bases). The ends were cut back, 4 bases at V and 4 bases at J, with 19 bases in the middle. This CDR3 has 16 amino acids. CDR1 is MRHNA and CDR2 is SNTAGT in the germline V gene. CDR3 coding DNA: TGTGCCAGCAGTGTCCAGGGTATCTCCGCTAGCTATGGCTACACCTTC. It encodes CASSVQGISASYGYTF.

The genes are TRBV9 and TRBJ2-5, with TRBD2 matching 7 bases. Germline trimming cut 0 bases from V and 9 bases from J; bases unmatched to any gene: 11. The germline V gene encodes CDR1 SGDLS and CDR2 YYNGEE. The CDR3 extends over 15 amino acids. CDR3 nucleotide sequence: TGTGCCAGCAGCGTAGAGGGAGCGGGGCTCGGGGCCCAGTACTTC. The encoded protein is CASSVEGAGLGAQYF.

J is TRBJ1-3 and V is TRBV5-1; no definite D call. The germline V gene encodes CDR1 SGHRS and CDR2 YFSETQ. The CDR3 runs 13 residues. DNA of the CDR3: TGCGGATCCAGACTGAGCTCTGGAAACACCATATATTTT. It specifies CGSRLSSGNTIYF.

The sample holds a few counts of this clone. The CDR3 here is CASSEPGFDNQPQHF. The CDR3, as DNA: TGTGCCAGCAGTGAACCGGGGTTTGACAATCAGCCCCAGCATTTT. The genes are TRBV2 and TRBJ1-5; D remains ambiguous. Germline V gene data show CDR1 as SNHLY and CDR2 as FYNNEI. The length of the CDR3 is 15 residues. V gave up 2 bases and J gave up 3 bases, with 11 bases separating them.

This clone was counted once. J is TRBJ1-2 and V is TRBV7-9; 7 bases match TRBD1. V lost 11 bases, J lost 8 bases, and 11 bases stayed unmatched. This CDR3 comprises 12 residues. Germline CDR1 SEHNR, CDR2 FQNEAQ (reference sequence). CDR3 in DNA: TGTGCCTCGGCAGGGGGGCTAGAGGGCTACACCTTC. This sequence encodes CASAGGLEGYTF.

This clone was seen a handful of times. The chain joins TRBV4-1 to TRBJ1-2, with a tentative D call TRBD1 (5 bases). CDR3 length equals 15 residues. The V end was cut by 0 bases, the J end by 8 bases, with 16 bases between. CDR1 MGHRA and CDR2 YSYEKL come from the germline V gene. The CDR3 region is CASSQEREGGAGYTF. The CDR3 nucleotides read TGCGCCAGCAGCCAAGAAAGGGAGGGAGGGGCAGGCTACACCTTC.

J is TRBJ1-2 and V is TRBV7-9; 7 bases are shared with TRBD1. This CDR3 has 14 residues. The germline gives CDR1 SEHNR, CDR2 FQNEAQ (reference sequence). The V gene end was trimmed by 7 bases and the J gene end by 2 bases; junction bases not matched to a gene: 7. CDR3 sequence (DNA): TGTGCCAGCATGATGACAGGGTGGAACTATGGCTACACCTTC. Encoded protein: CASMMTGWNYGYTF. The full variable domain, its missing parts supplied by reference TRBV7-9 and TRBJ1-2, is DTGVSQNPRHKITKRGQNVTFRCDPISEHNRLYWYRQTLGQGPEFLTYFQNEAQLEKSRLLSDRFSAERPKGSFSTLEIQRTEQGDSAMYLCASMMTGWNYGYTFGSGTRLTVV.